Listed here are 13 T cell receptor beta chains from one sample, sequenced in a study of graft-versus-host responses after intestinal transplantation. Libraries were prepared by immunoSEQ multiplex PCR; TCRdb keeps only in-frame clonotypes and omits some of them. The sample holds 86,000 or so clones, 75% to 95% seen once. No antigen is known for these receptors. Here the sequenced sample was unstimulated CD8+ T cells sorted from spleen or lymph node cells, taken before intestinal transplant. These receptors were obtained from a human donor who received an intestinal transplant.

The chain couples TRBV5-6 to TRBJ2-3; 10 positions match TRBD2. CDR1 SGHDT and CDR2 YYEEEE come from the germline V gene. Trimming cost V 0 bases and J 6 bases; bases outside gene matches: 10. The CDR3 runs 17 residues. CDR3 sequence: CASSLGTSGRGWDTQYF. The DNA of the CDR3 is TGTGCCAGCAGCTTGGGGACTAGCGGAAGAGGGTGGGATACGCAGTATTTT.

The chain joins TRBV11-2 to TRBJ2-7; D is possibly TRBD1 (5 bases). The V and J ends lost 5 bases and 2 bases respectively, with 10 bases between them. CDR3 length: 13 amino acids. Germline CDR1 reads SGHAT; CDR2 reads FQNNGV. The CDR3 nucleotides are TGTGCCAGCAGCAGTGGGGCAACCTACGAGCAGTACTTC. It yields the protein CASSSGATYEQYF.

The sample holds one count of this clone. The CDR3 bases are TGTGCCAGCAGCTTTGGACCCACCTCAACTAATGAAAAACTGTTTTTT. It is translated as CASSFGPTSTNEKLFF. J is TRBJ1-4 and V is TRBV5-6; D is uncertain. CDR1 and CDR2 from the germline V gene are SGHDT and YYEEEE. V was shortened by 2 bases and J by 0 bases, with 11 bases between the two germline ends. The CDR3 extends over 16 amino acids.

This chain uses TRBV19 with TRBJ2-1; D might be TRBD2 (6 bases). CDR3 length: 14 residues. Trimming removed 5 bases at V and 4 bases at J, with 12 bases between. Germline assignment: CDR1 LNHDA and CDR2 SQIVND (reference sequence). The CDR3 DNA reads TGTGCCAGTAGTCGGGGGAGGTCTTACAATGAGCAGTTCTTC. This encodes CASSRGRSYNEQFF.

This clone was recorded a few times. Germline and junction disagree at one end, which may indicate a read error. The chain is built from TRBV19 and TRBJ1-2; the D is unclear. Looked up from germline, CDR1 is LNHDA and CDR2 is SQIVND (reference sequence). The CDR3 sequence is 8 residues long. CDR3 coding DNA: TGTGCCAGTAGTAGTTTTAGCTTC. It specifies CASSSFSF.

This sequence joins TRBV6-5 and TRBJ2-7; 11 bases are a match to TRBD2. The CDR3 contains 16 residues. With V trimmed by 0 bases and J by 5 bases, 6 bases remained unmatched. The V gene's germline CDR1 is MNHEY and CDR2 SVGAGI. The CDR3, as DNA: TGTGCCAGCAGTTACTCGAGTCCACTAGCGGGAGACGAGCAGTACTTC. This sequence encodes CASSYSSPLAGDEQYF.

This chain links TRBV27 with TRBJ1-4; D is undetermined. This CDR3 has 14 amino acids. Germline CDR1 MNHEY, CDR2 SMNVEV (reference sequence). V lost 4 bases to trimming and J lost 5 bases, with 11 bases between them. CDR3 coding DNA: TGTGCCAGCAGTTCTTCCAGCCCGAATGAAAAACTGTTTTTT. Translated: CASSSSSPNEKLFF.

The count of this clone is one. Other DNA sequences of this sample code for an identical CDR3. The chain has TRBV20-1 and TRBJ2-1; D unclear. CDR1 DFQATT and CDR2 SNEGSKA come from the germline V gene (reference sequence). Trimming stripped 6 bases from V and 3 bases from J, with 6 bases between. The CDR3 has 11 amino acids. The CDR3 is CSATSYNEQFF. The CDR3 DNA reads TGCAGTGCCACCAGCTACAATGAGCAGTTCTTC.

The sample holds a few counts of this clone. The chain carries TRBV6-1 and TRBJ2-5; D perhaps matches TRBD2 (6 bases). CDR1 and CDR2 from the germline V gene are MNHNS and SASEGT. This CDR3 has 14 residues. Deletions cut 5 bases from V and 1 base from J, with 11 bases between. This chain's CDR3 is CASSTGETQETQYF. CDR3 bases: TGTGCCAGCAGTACGGGAGAGACCCAAGAGACCCAGTACTTC.

J is TRBJ2-3 and V is TRBV5-5; 13 nucleotides match TRBD2. The CDR3 spans 17 residues. Trimming cost V 4 bases and J 3 bases; bases outside gene matches: 8. The germline gives CDR1 SGHKS, CDR2 YYEKEE (reference sequence). CDR3 DNA sequence: TGTGCCAGCAGCATAGGACTAGCGGGGGTAGAGACAGATACGCAGTATTTT. As protein: CASSIGLAGVETDTQYF. The variable domain in full, completed from reference TRBV5-5 and TRBJ2-3, reads DAGVTQSPTHLIKTRGQQVTLRCSPISGHKSVSWYQQVLGQGPQFIFQYYEKEERGRGNFPDRFSARQFPNYSSELNVNALLLGDSALYLCASSIGLAGVETDTQYFGPGTRLTVL.

The J gene is TRBJ2-3, the V gene TRBV27; D is uncertain. The germline V gene encodes CDR1 MNHEY and CDR2 SMNVEV (reference sequence). V was pared by 8 bases and J by 9 bases, with 15 bases between. The CDR3 sequence is 12 residues long. The CDR3 protein is CASPPRGRTQYF. As DNA, the CDR3 is TGTGCCAGCCCCCCCCGCGGTCGCACGCAGTATTTT.

The chain carries TRBV7-9 and TRBJ2-1; 9 positions match TRBD2. V was pared by 7 bases and J by 6 bases, with 10 bases of the junction left unmatched. CDR1 is SEHNR and CDR2 is FQNEAQ in the germline V gene (reference sequence). CDR3 length: 15 amino acids. The CDR3 sequence: CASILGLAGINEQFF. DNA for the CDR3: TGTGCCAGCATTCTGGGGCTAGCGGGAATCAATGAGCAGTTCTTC.

This clone was recorded once. This chain connects TRBV7-9 to TRBJ2-1, with D possibly matching TRBD2 (6 bases). V was clipped by 5 bases and J by 4 bases, with 15 bases between them. This CDR3 spans 15 amino acids. CDR1 SEHNR and CDR2 FQNEAQ come from the germline V gene (reference sequence). As DNA, the CDR3 is TGTGCCAGCAGCGGAACCGGGACTTCTTACAATGAGCAGTTCTTC. It is translated as CASSGTGTSYNEQFF. The whole variable domain, filled in from reference TRBV7-9 and TRBJ2-1, reads DTGVSQNPRHKITKRGQNVTFRCDPISEHNRLYWYRQTLGQGPEFLTYFQNEAQLEKSRLLSDRFSAERPKGSFSTLEIQRTEQGDSAMYLCASSGTGTSYNEQFFGPGTRLTVL.